Listed below are T cell receptor beta chains from one sample, sequenced in a study of beta chain features in type 1 diabetes. Repertoires were generated with immunoSEQ multiplex PCR, while TCRdb's copy carries only in-frame clones and drops some. Seen here are about 300,000 clones, about 8.5% observed once, and the top ten hold 1%. Sequences were obtained from central memory CD4+ T cells from blood. All receptors derive from a woman between 18 and 29 years old in good health. Each CDR3 is given without its conserved first and last residue. The size entry is marked missing in some rows and otherwise reads once, few, many or a size class.

clone_size j_call v_call cdr3_aa
few TRBJ1-5 TRBV6-1 ASSEVRGLGQPQH
- TRBJ2-2 TRBV30 AWSRETGGFSGELF
few TRBJ2-7 TRBV7-2 ASSLAAGGNEQY
many TRBJ2-1 TRBV19 ASSIVEGHEQF
- TRBJ2-3 TRBV9 ASSVFDSGGITDTQY
few TRBJ2-3 TRBV28 ASSSPRTPRDTQY
many TRBJ1-1 TRBV11-2 ASSLRESEAF
many TRBJ1-5 TRBV2 ASESQAGSNQPQH
few TRBJ2-1 TRBV5-8 ASSSGGVRHNEQF
- TRBJ2-1 TRBV19 ASSISGALRNEQF
once TRBJ2-7 TRBV6-1 ASIFQGQGSYEQY
- TRBJ1-6 TRBV28 ASTARNSPLH
few TRBJ1-6 TRBV6-5 ASGGSYGSPLH
few TRBJ2-2 TRBV7-9 AIPSTGQFPSGELF
- TRBJ2-3 TRBV5-1 ASSLRTPDTDTQY
few TRBJ2-4 TRBV5-1 ASSLAHETEGDIQY
- TRBJ2-6 TRBV28 ASSASGAGANVLT
- TRBJ1-4 TRBV6-6 ASSYSVAAAYEKLF
few TRBJ2-3 TRBV28 ASNEQFADTQY
- TRBJ1-1 TRBV7-9 ASSLPAAEAF
few TRBJ1-4 TRBV2 ASSQDRNNEKLF
few TRBJ1-2 TRBV6-5 ASSKQQGVDYGYT
- TRBJ2-1 TRBV18 ASSPLAGSNYNEQF
many TRBJ2-5 TRBV7-2 ASSFYGTGAGTQY
- TRBJ2-3 TRBV5-6 ASSLLAGGRDTQY
- TRBJ2-2 TRBV7-9 ASSLAGDTGELF
- TRBJ2-7 TRBV15 ATSRAIGEQY
- TRBJ2-1 TRBV7-2 ASSLVTSSGSYNEQF
- TRBJ2-7 TRBV7-2 ASSIQTGGYEQY
many TRBJ2-3 TRBV7-9 ASSLAQGADTQY
few TRBJ1-1 TRBV30 AWSVRRNTEAF
- TRBJ2-7 TRBV4-1 ASSQASGSFTHEQY
few TRBJ2-5 TRBV5-4 ASSLGGREETQY
few TRBJ1-1 TRBV25-1 ASSEYLPPRGTEAF
few TRBJ2-5 TRBV30 AWRGGNPAETQY
- TRBJ2-2 TRBV7-8 ASSLTGQAAGELF
few TRBJ2-3 TRBV4-2 ASSQLGLAGTDTQY
few TRBJ2-7 TRBV2 ASTKDYQTSYEQY
few TRBJ1-2 TRBV7-9 ASSPPLRVMGYT
few TRBJ2-7 TRBV5-4 ASSLPGLGEQY
- TRBJ2-3 TRBV7-2 ASSLVRGGQDTQY
few TRBJ1-2 TRBV7-8 ASSLVGTGPSYGYT
many TRBJ2-3 TRBV7-2 ASSPPSGTQY
- TRBJ2-5 TRBV2 ASSGLGTKEETQY
many TRBJ1-5 TRBV27 ASSLDGYSNQPQH
- TRBJ1-5 TRBV6-1 ASTQIRGAAQPQH
many TRBJ2-2 TRBV10-3 AISEGPRSGTGELF
few TRBJ2-2 TRBV11-2 ASSSSGYGELF
few TRBJ2-2 TRBV5-1 ASSWTGEAGELF
- TRBJ1-2 TRBV7-9 ASSSWAGRNYGYT
- TRBJ2-1 TRBV7-2 ASSLWGGGSYNEQF
- TRBJ2-6 TRBV5-6 ASSLWAGANVLT
few TRBJ1-1 TRBV19 ASSRQGYTEAF
- TRBJ1-1 TRBV7-2 ASSLTGITNTEAF
few TRBJ1-5 TRBV14 ASSQAYRASQPQH